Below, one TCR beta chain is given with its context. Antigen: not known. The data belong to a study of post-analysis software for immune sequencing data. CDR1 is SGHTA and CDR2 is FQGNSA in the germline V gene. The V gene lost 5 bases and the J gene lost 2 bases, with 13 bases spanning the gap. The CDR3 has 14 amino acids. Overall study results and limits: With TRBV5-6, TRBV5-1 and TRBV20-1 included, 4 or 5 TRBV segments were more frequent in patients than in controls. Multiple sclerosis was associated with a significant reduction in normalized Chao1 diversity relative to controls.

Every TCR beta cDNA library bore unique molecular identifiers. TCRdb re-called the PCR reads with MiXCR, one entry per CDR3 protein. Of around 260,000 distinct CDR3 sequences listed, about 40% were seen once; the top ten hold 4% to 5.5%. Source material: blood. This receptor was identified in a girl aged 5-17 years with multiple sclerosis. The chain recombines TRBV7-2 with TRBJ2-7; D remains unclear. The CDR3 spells CASSTLTGPYEQYF. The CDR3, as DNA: TGTGCCAGCAGCACACTGACTGGTCCCTACGAGCAGTACTTC.